This is a list of T cell receptor beta chains from one sample in a study of Ad26.COV2.S vaccination and SARS-CoV-2 variants. Produced via immunoSEQ multiplex PCR; TCRdb's table is partial and in-frame only. Here the sample spans about 350,000 clones, 80% to 90% being singletons. This specimen consisted of peripheral blood, obtained in a trial of Ad26.COV2.S vaccine versus placebo. The receptors derive from a person aged 18-60 years who received the Ad26.COV2.S COVID-19 vaccine or a placebo. Both conserved end residues are part of each CDR3. The D gene is left open where the match is weak. Not all rows give a size; the values are once, few, many and, for expanded clones, a class.

D gene	V gene	J gene	clone size	CDR3 DNA	CDR3 protein
NA	TRBV28	TRBJ1-4	NA	TGTGCCAGCAGCCGCCATCAGGGGACTAATGAAAAACTGTTTTTT	CASSRHQGTNEKLFF
TRBD1	TRBV6-5	TRBJ2-7	NA	TGTGCCAGCAGTTACATAGCAGGGGGCTACGAGCAGTACTTC	CASSYIAGGYEQYF
NA	TRBV13	TRBJ2-2	NA	TGTGCCAGCAGCTTAGGGCCCGCGAACACCGGGGAGCTGTTTTTT	CASSLGPANTGELFF
NA	TRBV4-1	TRBJ2-7	NA	TGCGCCAGCAGCCAATCAGGCAGGGGTATCGACGAGCAGTACTTC	CASSQSGRGIDEQYF
NA	TRBV7-6	TRBJ2-1	NA	TGTGCCAGCAGCTTAGTCGGGGCGGGATTAACGGCCAATGAGCAGTTCTTC	CASSLVGAGLTANEQFF
NA	TRBV7-9	TRBJ2-7	NA	TGTGCCAGCAGCTTAAAAGGGTCAGACAGGAGCTACGAGCAGTACTTC	CASSLKGSDRSYEQYF
TRBD2	TRBV24-1	TRBJ2-7	NA	TGTGCCACCAGTGATAGTGGAGCGGGAGTCGGCGAGCAGTACTTC	CATSDSGAGVGEQYF
TRBD2	TRBV19	TRBJ2-5	NA	TGTGCCAGTTGCCCTAGCGGGGGGAGGGAGACCCAGTACTTC	CASCPSGGRETQYF
NA	TRBV4-3	TRBJ1-2	NA	TGCGCCAGCAGCCAAGTTCACAGGGATAATTTGGATAATGGCTACACCTTC	CASSQVHRDNLDNGYTF
NA	TRBV19	TRBJ1-2	once	TGTGCCAGTAGAGGATCTGCTGGCTACACCTTC	CASRGSAGYTF
TRBD2	TRBV5-1	TRBJ2-2	NA	TGCGCCAGCAGCAGGACTAGCAAAGGCGGGGAGCTGTTTTTT	CASSRTSKGGELFF
NA	TRBV3-1/TRBV3-2	TRBJ2-5	NA	TGTGCCAGCAGCCAAGTAACAATGGAGACCCAGTACTTC	CASSQVTMETQYF
NA	TRBV3-1/TRBV3-2	TRBJ1-3	NA	TGTGCCAGCAGCCAAGATTCTGAGGGGTACACCATATATTTT	CASSQDSEGYTIYF
TRBD1	TRBV6-5	TRBJ1-5	NA	TGTGCCAGCAGTTCCGGACAGGGCCATCAGCCCCAGCATTTT	CASSSGQGHQPQHF
TRBD1	TRBV28	TRBJ2-7	NA	TGTGCCAGCAGTTTCTCCCTCGGGACAGGAAACGAGCAGTACTTC	CASSFSLGTGNEQYF
NA	TRBV9	TRBJ2-2	NA	TGTGCCAGCAGCGTAGCAGTCGCGAACACCGGGGAGCTGTTTTTT	CASSVAVANTGELFF
TRBD2	TRBV10-3	TRBJ2-3	NA	TGTGCCATCAGCGGACTAGCGGGTTCCACAGATACGCAGTATTTT	CAISGLAGSTDTQYF
NA	TRBV27	TRBJ2-3	NA	TGTGCCAGCAGTTGGTTGTTCACAGATACGCAGTATTTT	CASSWLFTDTQYF